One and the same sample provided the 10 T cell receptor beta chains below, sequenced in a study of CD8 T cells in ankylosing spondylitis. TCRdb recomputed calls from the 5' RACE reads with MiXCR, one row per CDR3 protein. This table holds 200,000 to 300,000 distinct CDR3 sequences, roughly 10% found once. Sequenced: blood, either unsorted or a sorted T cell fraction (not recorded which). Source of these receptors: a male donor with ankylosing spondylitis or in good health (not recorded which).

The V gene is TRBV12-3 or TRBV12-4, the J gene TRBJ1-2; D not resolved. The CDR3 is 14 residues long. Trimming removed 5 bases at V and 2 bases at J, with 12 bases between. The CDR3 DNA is TGTGCCAGCAGTCCCCTTCGGGGAAACTATGGCTACACCTTC. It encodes CASSPLRGNYGYTF.

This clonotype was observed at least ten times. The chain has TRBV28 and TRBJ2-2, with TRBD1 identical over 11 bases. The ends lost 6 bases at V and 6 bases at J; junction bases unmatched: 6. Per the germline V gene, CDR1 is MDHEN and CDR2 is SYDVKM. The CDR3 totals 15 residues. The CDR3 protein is CASRRTGGRSGELFF. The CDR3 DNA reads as TGTGCCAGCAGACGGACAGGGGGCCGCTCCGGGGAGCTGTTTTTT.

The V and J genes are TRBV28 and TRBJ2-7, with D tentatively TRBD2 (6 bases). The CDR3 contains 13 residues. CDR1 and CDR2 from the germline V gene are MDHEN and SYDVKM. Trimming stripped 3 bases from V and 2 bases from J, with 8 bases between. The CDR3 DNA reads TGTGCCAGCAGTTTGACTAGACCCTACGAGCAGTACTTC. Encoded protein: CASSLTRPYEQYF.

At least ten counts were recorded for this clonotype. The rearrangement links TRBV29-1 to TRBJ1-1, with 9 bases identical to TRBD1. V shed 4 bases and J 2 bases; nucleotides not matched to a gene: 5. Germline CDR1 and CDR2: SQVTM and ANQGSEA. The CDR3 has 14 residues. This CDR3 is CSVAQGASNTEAFF. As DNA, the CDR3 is TGCAGCGTTGCACAGGGGGCCAGTAACACTGAAGCTTTCTTT.

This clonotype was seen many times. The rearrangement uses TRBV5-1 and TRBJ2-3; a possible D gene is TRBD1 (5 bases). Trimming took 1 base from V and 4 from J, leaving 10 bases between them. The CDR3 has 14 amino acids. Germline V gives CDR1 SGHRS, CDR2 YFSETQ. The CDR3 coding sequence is TGCGCCAGCAGCTTGCTGCAGGGTCCAGATACGCAGTATTTT. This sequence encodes CASSLLQGPDTQYF.

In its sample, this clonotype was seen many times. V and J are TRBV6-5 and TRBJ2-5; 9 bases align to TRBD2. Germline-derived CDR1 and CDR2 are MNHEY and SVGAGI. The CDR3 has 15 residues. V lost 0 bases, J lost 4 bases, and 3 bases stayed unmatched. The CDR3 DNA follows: TGTGCCAGCAGTTACTCGGGGACTAGCCGAGAGACCCAGTACTTC. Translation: CASSYSGTSRETQYF.

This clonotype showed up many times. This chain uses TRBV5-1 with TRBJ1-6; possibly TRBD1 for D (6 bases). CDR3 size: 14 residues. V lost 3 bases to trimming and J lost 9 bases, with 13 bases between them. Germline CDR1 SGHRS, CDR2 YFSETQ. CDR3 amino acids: CASSSAGDFSPLHF. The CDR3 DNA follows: TGCGCCAGCAGCTCCGCAGGGGATTTTTCACCCCTCCACTTT.

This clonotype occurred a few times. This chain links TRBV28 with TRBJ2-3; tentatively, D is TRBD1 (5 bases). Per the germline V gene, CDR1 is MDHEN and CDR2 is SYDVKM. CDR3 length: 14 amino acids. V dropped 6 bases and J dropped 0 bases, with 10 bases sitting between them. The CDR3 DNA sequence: TGTGCCAGCAGGCGACAGTCGAGCACAGATACGCAGTATTTT. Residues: CASRRQSSTDTQYF.

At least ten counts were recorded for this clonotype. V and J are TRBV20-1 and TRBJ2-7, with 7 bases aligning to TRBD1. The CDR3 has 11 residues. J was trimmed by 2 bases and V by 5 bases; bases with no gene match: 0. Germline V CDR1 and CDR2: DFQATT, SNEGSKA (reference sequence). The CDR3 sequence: CSAGTAYEQYF. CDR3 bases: TGCAGTGCTGGGACAGCCTACGAGCAGTACTTC.

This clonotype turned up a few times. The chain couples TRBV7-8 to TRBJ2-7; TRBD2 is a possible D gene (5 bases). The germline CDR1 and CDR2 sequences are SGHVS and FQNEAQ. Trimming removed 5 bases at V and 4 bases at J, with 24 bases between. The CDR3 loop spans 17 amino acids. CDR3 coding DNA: TGTGCCAGCAGCCCCACACGTTGGGAGCGCACCCTTTACGAGCAGTACTTC. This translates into CASSPTRWERTLYEQYF.